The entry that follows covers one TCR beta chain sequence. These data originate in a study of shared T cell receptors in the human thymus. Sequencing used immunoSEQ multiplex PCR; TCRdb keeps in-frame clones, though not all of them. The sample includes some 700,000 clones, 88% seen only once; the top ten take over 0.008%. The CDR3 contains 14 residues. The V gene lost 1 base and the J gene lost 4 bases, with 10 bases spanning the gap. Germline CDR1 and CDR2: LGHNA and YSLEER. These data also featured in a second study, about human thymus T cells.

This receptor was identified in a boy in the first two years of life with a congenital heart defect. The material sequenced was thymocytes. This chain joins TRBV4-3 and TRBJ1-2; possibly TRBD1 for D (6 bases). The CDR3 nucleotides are TGCGCCAGCAGCCAAGTGGGGGGGCCCTATGGCTACACCTTC. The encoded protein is CASSQVGGPYGYTF.